A selection of T cell receptor beta chains follows, all from one sample in a study of T-cell reconstitution after alpha-beta-depleted transplantation in children. TCRdb recomputed calls from the PCR reads with MiXCR, one row per CDR3 protein. The data show a few hundred thousand distinct CDR3 sequences, around 10% seen once. The specimen comprised peripheral blood, sampled 180 days after TCRalphabeta/CD19-depleted stem cell transplant. The receptors here all came from a male patient aged 2-10 years who had a stem cell transplant for chronic granulomatous disease, so the T cells may come from the graft donor. Each CDR3 is given with its conserved first and last residue. Each record gives: J gene, D gene, clone size, V gene, CDR3 DNA, CDR3 protein. D genes are given only for firm matches. Size values are once, few and many counts, or a class for expanded clones, and some rows have none.

TRBJ2-7 | TRBD1 | few | TRBV7-9 | TGTGCCAGCAGTTCGCCTAGAGCCGGGACAGGGAACGAGCAGTACTTC | CASSSPRAGTGNEQYF
TRBJ2-3 | - | many | TRBV12-3/TRBV12-4 | TGTGCCAGCAGGATGGTGACAGATACGCAGTATTTT | CASRMVTDTQYF
TRBJ1-2 | - | many | TRBV25-1 | TGTGCCAGCAGTGAATACGGATTCTATGGCTACACCTTC | CASSEYGFYGYTF
TRBJ2-4 | TRBD2 | many | TRBV12-3/TRBV12-4 | TGTGCCAGCAGTGGGGTCAGCGGGGGGGCTAACATTCAGTACTTC | CASSGVSGGANIQYF
TRBJ2-1 | TRBD2 | many | TRBV7-2 | TGTGCCAGCAGCCACGGCGGGAGTAGAAATGAGCAGTTCTTC | CASSHGGSRNEQFF
TRBJ1-2 | - | many | TRBV7-9 | TGTGCCAGCAGCTTAGCGGGCAGGTCTAACTATGGCTACACCTTC | CASSLAGRSNYGYTF
TRBJ2-1 | TRBD2 | many | TRBV5-1 | TGCGCCAGCAGCTTGGGTTCCGGACTAGTGAACAATGAGCAGTTCTTC | CASSLGSGLVNNEQFF
TRBJ1-5 | - | many | TRBV28 | TGTGCCAGCAGTTTTCGAGGGTACAATCAGCCCCAGCATTTT | CASSFRGYNQPQHF
TRBJ1-5 | - | many | TRBV20-1 | TGCAGTGTGGCAGGGCGGCGGGGGACCAATCAGCCCCAGCATTTT | CSVAGRRGTNQPQHF
TRBJ2-7 | - | few | TRBV11-2 | TGTGCCAGCAGCTCCACCGGGACTGCGCCCTACGAGCAGTACTTC | CASSSTGTAPYEQYF
TRBJ2-1 | TRBD2 | - | TRBV28 | TGTGCCAGCAGTTGGGAGTTAGCGGGAGAGGGGCATGAGCAGTTCTTC | CASSWELAGEGHEQFF
TRBJ1-5 | TRBD1 | many | TRBV2 | TGTGCCAGCAGACAGGGGGCTGGGAGCAATCAGCCCCAGCATTTT | CASRQGAGSNQPQHF
TRBJ2-5 | TRBD1 | many | TRBV4-1 | TGCGCCAGCACCTCCGGGACAGGGGTCCGGGAGACCCAGTACTTC | CASTSGTGVRETQYF
TRBJ2-2 | - | many | TRBV7-2 | TGTGCCAGCAGCTTAAGGGGCGCAAACACCGGGGAGCTGTTTTTT | CASSLRGANTGELFF
TRBJ2-1 | - | many | TRBV7-2 | TGTGCCAGCAGGGTGGGGACCCAGGGAAAGCAGTTCTTC | CASRVGTQGKQFF
TRBJ1-3 | TRBD1 | few | TRBV28 | TGTGCCAGCAGTCCAAATACCGGGACAGGGGCTGGAAACACCATATATTTT | CASSPNTGTGAGNTIYF
TRBJ2-1 | - | many | TRBV3-1 | TGTGCCAGCAGCCAAGGAGGGGGAGAGGAGTTCTTC | CASSQGGGEEFF
TRBJ2-7 | TRBD1 | many | TRBV28 | TGTGCCAGCAGTCAGACAGGGGTTCGGTACGAGCAGTACTTC | CASSQTGVRYEQYF
TRBJ2-4 | - | many | TRBV6-5 | TGTGCCAGCAGTTCGAGGGGTAGTGCCAAAAACATTCAGTACTTC | CASSSRGSAKNIQYF
TRBJ2-7 | TRBD2 | many | TRBV20-1 | TGCAGTGTGCCGGGACTAGGATACGATGGGCAGTACTTC | CSVPGLGYDGQYF
TRBJ1-2 | - | many | TRBV5-6 | TGTGCCAGCAGCTCCGCACCCCCGGGGGGCGGTGGCTACACCTTC | CASSSAPPGGGGYTF
TRBJ1-2 | TRBD1 | - | TRBV19 | TGTGCATCCGGGACAGGCGATGGCTACACCTTC | CASGTGDGYTF
TRBJ2-1 | TRBD2 | many | TRBV7-8 | TGTGCCAGCAGCTTCCTCGGCGGGAGGGCCATCCGTAATGAGCAGTTCTTC | CASSFLGGRAIRNEQFF
TRBJ2-7 | TRBD2 | many | TRBV5-1 | TGCGCCAGCAGCTTGAGCGGCGGGGGGGACTCCTACGAGCAGTACTTC | CASSLSGGGDSYEQYF
TRBJ2-2 | - | many | TRBV7-9 | TGTGCCGGAAAACACAGGGTCACCGGGGAGCTGTTTTTT | CAGKHRVTGELFF
TRBJ2-7 | - | many | TRBV29-1 | TGCAGCGTTGAAGTTTCCCGCGGTGGCGAGCAGTACTTC | CSVEVSRGGEQYF
TRBJ2-4 | - | - | TRBV27 | TGTGCCAGCCCCCCAGGACAGAGGGACCTCCTAGCCAAAAACATTCAGTACTTC | CASPPGQRDLLAKNIQYF
TRBJ2-7 | TRBD1 | many | TRBV5-1 | TGCGCCAGCAGCTTGGAATCGGGACAGCGCCCCAACGAGCAGTACTTC | CASSLESGQRPNEQYF
TRBJ2-3 | TRBD2 | many | TRBV10-2 | TGCGCCAGCAGTGAATGGGGGGGGACTAGCACAGATACGCAGTATTTT | CASSEWGGTSTDTQYF
TRBJ2-3 | TRBD2 | many | TRBV5-4 | TGTGCCAGCAGCTCTCTAGCGGGGGGACTCACAGATACGCAGTATTTT | CASSSLAGGLTDTQYF
TRBJ2-6 | - | many | TRBV28 | TGTGCCAGCACAGAAGCGTCTGGGGCCAACGTCCTGACTTTC | CASTEASGANVLTF
TRBJ2-7 | - | many | TRBV15 | TGTGCCACCAGCAGAGGACAGAAAAAATACGAGCAGTACTTC | CATSRGQKKYEQYF
TRBJ2-3 | - | many | TRBV12-3/TRBV12-4 | TGTGCCAGCAGTCCCCGAGACCTCAGCCCTAGCACAGATACGCAGTATTTT | CASSPRDLSPSTDTQYF
TRBJ1-1 | TRBD1 | many | TRBV7-2 | TGTGCCAGCAACAAACAGGGGAGAGCTTTCTTT | CASNKQGRAFF
TRBJ2-2 | - | many | TRBV20-1 | TGCAGTGCCCAGAGTAACACCGGGGAGCTGTTTTTT | CSAQSNTGELFF
TRBJ1-5 | TRBD1 | few | TRBV19 | TGTGCCAGTTGGGACAGGGGGGGTAATCAGCCCCAGCATTTT | CASWDRGGNQPQHF
TRBJ2-1 | TRBD1 | few | TRBV7-8 | TGTGCCACCATAGAGGAACGGACAGGCTCCTACAATGAGCAGTTCTTC | CATIEERTGSYNEQFF
TRBJ2-3 | TRBD2 | many | TRBV20-1 | TGCAGCGAACGAAGACGGGGGGGCTCAGATACGCAGTATTTT | CSERRRGGSDTQYF
TRBJ2-2 | - | many | TRBV5-1 | TGCGCCAGCAGCCAAGCGTTGGCCTCGGCGAACACCGGGGAGCTGTTTTTT | CASSQALASANTGELFF
TRBJ2-3 | TRBD2 | many | TRBV7-8 | TGTGCCAGCAGCTTCTTAGCGGGAATATCCACAGATACGCAGTATTTT | CASSFLAGISTDTQYF
TRBJ2-3 | - | many | TRBV27 | TGTGCCAGCAGTTTATCGGGCAGGGTAACAGATACGCAGTATTTT | CASSLSGRVTDTQYF
TRBJ1-1 | TRBD1 | few | TRBV5-4 | TGTGCCAGCAGCCACACACAGGGGGCGCGAAGCACTGAAGCTTTCTTT | CASSHTQGARSTEAFF
TRBJ1-1 | - | - | TRBV15 | TGTGCCACCAGCAGCTCCAGGGGCTTGAACACTGAAGCTTTCTTT | CATSSSRGLNTEAFF
TRBJ2-1 | TRBD2 | many | TRBV12-3/TRBV12-4 | TGTGCCAGCAGTCCTAGCGGGGGTTACAATGAGCAGTTCTTC | CASSPSGGYNEQFF
TRBJ2-7 | - | many | TRBV28 | TGTGCCAGCAGTACGCCTGGAGGGAACGAGCAGTACTTC | CASSTPGGNEQYF
TRBJ2-5 | - | many | TRBV5-4 | TGTGCCAGCAGCCCGGAGGAGGGGGAGACCCAGTACTTC | CASSPEEGETQYF
TRBJ2-1 | - | many | TRBV7-2 | TGTGCCAGCAGCCTGCGCGGCGGAATTTACAATGAGCAGTTCTTC | CASSLRGGIYNEQFF
TRBJ1-1 | - | many | TRBV7-6 | TGTGCCAGCAGCTTAGGGGGAGACCGGGCTTTCTTT | CASSLGGDRAFF
TRBJ1-5 | - | many | TRBV29-1 | TGCAGCGTAAAACGGTTCAATCAGCCCCAGCATTTT | CSVKRFNQPQHF
TRBJ1-6 | - | few | TRBV12-3/TRBV12-4 | TGTGCCAGCAGTAAGGGAACGACACCCCTCCACTTT | CASSKGTTPLHF